The sequence of this T cell receptor (beta chain) was determined in a study of Ad26.COV2.S vaccination and SARS-CoV-2 variants. Overall study findings and caveats: The TCR-based breadth and depth measures might underestimate overall T cell responses. Once vaccination had occurred, spike-specific CD8+ and CD4+ T cell responses reportedly showed substantial breadth.

Using immunoSEQ multiplex PCR, the repertoire was profiled, and TCRdb retains in-frame clones only, with some absent. The sample lists some 190,000 clones, about 83% seen once, with roughly 6% in the top ten. On this clone: Its antigen is still unknown.

Germline CDR1 and CDR2: SGDLS and YYNGEE. The CDR3 runs to 15 residues. J lost 3 bases, V lost 2 bases, and 5 bases had no gene match. The receptor's source is a human donor who had recovered from COVID-19. Material: peripheral blood, obtained after recovery from COVID-19. V usage is TRBV9 and J usage is TRBJ2-7; 10 nucleotides line up with TRBD2. The CDR3 protein is CASSVSSGSFYEQYF. In DNA form, the CDR3 reads TGTGCCAGCAGCGTTTCTAGCGGGAGCTTCTACGAGCAGTACTTC. The complete variable domain, with remaining parts taken from reference TRBV9 and TRBJ2-7, reads DSGVTQTPKHLITATGQRVTLRCSPRSGDLSVYWYQQSLDQGLQFLIQYYNGEERAKGNILERFSAQQFPDLHSELNLSSLELGDSALYFCASSVSSGSFYEQYFGPGTRLTVT.